This TCR beta chain was sequenced for a study of shared clonotypes between healthy human individuals. Study context: Three CD4 naive, three CD4 memory, two CD8 naive and one CD8 memory plate were used per donor. Points from the study as a whole: Represented diversity (both genetic and exposure-history) was limited by the small number of donors.

Researchers divided each subset's genomic DNA evenly across several immunoSEQ plates. Assay used: immunoSEQ multiplex PCR; TCRdb lists only in-frame clones, some missing. This sample has over 950,000 clones, with 70% to 80% found just once. CDR1 and CDR2 from the germline V gene are SNHLY and FYNNEI. The CDR3 loop spans 17 amino acids. Trimming left V 5 bases short and J 0 bases short, with 16 bases between. A note on this clone: Its antigen remains unknown.

This rearrangement joins TRBV2 to TRBJ1-4; TRBD1 is a possible D gene (5 bases). This clonotype was sampled from a man between 18 and 29 years old in good health. Some clones in this sample may be carry-over from other donors' samples. Sequenced sample: memory CD4+ T cells from PBMCs. Subset indicated: CD45RA-negative fraction. The CDR3, as DNA: TGTGCCAGCAGTCCCCAGGGTTGGGGTGCAACTAATGAAAAACTGTTTTTT. Translating it yields CASSPQGWGATNEKLFF.